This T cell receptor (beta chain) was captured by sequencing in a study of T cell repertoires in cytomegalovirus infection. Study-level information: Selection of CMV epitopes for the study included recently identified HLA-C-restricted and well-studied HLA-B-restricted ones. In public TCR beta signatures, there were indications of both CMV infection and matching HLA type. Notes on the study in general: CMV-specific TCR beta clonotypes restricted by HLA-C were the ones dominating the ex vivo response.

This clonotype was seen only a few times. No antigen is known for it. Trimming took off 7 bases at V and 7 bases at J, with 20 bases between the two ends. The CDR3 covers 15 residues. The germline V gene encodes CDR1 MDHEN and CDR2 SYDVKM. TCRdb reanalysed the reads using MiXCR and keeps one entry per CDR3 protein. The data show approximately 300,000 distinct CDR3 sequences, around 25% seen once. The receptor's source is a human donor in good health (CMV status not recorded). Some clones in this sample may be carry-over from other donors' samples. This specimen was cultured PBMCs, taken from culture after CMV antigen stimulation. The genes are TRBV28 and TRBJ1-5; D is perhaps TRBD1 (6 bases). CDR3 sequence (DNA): TGTGCCAGCACCCAAGGGGGGGGCAGTCGACAGCCCCAGCATTTT. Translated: CASTQGGGSRQPQHF.